These T cell receptor beta chains were read from a single sample in a study of OX40 agonist ivuxolimab in advanced cancers. Only in-frame clones appear in the TCRdb table, and some are missing; sequencing was by immunoSEQ multiplex PCR. The repertoire holds tens of thousands of clones, with 65% to 90% as singletons. Sample: CD4+ or CD8+ T cells sorted from blood, taken in a trial of the OX40 agonist ivuxolimab. These receptors were collected from an adult with an advanced solid tumor such as melanoma, head and neck, liver or kidney cancer. The CDR3 runs from the conserved cysteine through the conserved F or W. Fields, in order: D gene, J gene, V gene, CDR3 protein. D genes are given only for firm matches.

d_gene: NA
j_gene: TRBJ2-1
v_gene: TRBV7-3
CDR3aa: CASSRFTGTGGNEQFF

d_gene: TRBD2
j_gene: TRBJ2-7
v_gene: TRBV28
CDR3aa: CASTPVLLAGTRSSYEQYF

d_gene: TRBD2
j_gene: TRBJ2-5
v_gene: TRBV2
CDR3aa: CASSEARGSQETQYF

d_gene: TRBD2
j_gene: TRBJ2-3
v_gene: TRBV7-9
CDR3aa: CASSPTRLAGGQDTQYF

d_gene: NA
j_gene: TRBJ1-5
v_gene: TRBV28
CDR3aa: CASTGGGINPGPNQPQHF

d_gene: NA
j_gene: TRBJ1-2
v_gene: TRBV29-1
CDR3aa: CSVPKRGEGGYTF

d_gene: NA
j_gene: TRBJ1-4
v_gene: TRBV6-7
CDR3aa: CASSYSSRDKGPREKLFF

d_gene: TRBD1
j_gene: TRBJ1-1
v_gene: TRBV29-1
CDR3aa: CSVKDRGTEAFF

d_gene: TRBD1
j_gene: TRBJ1-2
v_gene: TRBV7-9
CDR3aa: CASSRMTGRGYGYTF

d_gene: NA
j_gene: TRBJ2-2
v_gene: TRBV5-6
CDR3aa: CASSLGSLELFF

d_gene: NA
j_gene: TRBJ1-1
v_gene: TRBV4-1
CDR3aa: CASSQDVLGREAFF

d_gene: TRBD1
j_gene: TRBJ1-2
v_gene: TRBV5-1
CDR3aa: CASSSQVGTEGYTF

d_gene: NA
j_gene: TRBJ2-7
v_gene: TRBV10-2
CDR3aa: CASSEMAYEQYF

d_gene: NA
j_gene: TRBJ1-5
v_gene: TRBV19
CDR3aa: CASTPLGGRENQPQHF

d_gene: NA
j_gene: TRBJ1-5
v_gene: TRBV7-6
CDR3aa: CASSLGSYQPQHF

d_gene: NA
j_gene: TRBJ1-2
v_gene: TRBV28
CDR3aa: CASSPPRRAYGYTF

d_gene: NA
j_gene: TRBJ2-7
v_gene: TRBV30
CDR3aa: CAWTPYGRSYEQYF

d_gene: NA
j_gene: TRBJ2-1
v_gene: TRBV30
CDR3aa: CAWRGGFVSYNEQFF

d_gene: TRBD2
j_gene: TRBJ2-7
v_gene: TRBV28
CDR3aa: CASSSNGRDGSYEQYF

d_gene: NA
j_gene: TRBJ1-5
v_gene: TRBV14
CDR3aa: CASSQGGNQPQHF

d_gene: NA
j_gene: TRBJ1-3
v_gene: TRBV5-4
CDR3aa: CASSLPPAGENTIYF

d_gene: NA
j_gene: TRBJ1-2
v_gene: TRBV10-3
CDR3aa: CAISESRTIGYTF

d_gene: TRBD2
j_gene: TRBJ2-5
v_gene: TRBV28
CDR3aa: CASSLLAGEGETQYF

d_gene: NA
j_gene: TRBJ2-5
v_gene: TRBV11-2
CDR3aa: CASSRDQETQYF

d_gene: TRBD1
j_gene: TRBJ2-2
v_gene: TRBV30
CDR3aa: CAWLQGALVGELFF

d_gene: NA
j_gene: TRBJ1-4
v_gene: TRBV5-1
CDR3aa: CASSSTGQGEKLFF

d_gene: TRBD1
j_gene: TRBJ1-1
v_gene: TRBV9
CDR3aa: CASKAQGQDTEAFF

d_gene: NA
j_gene: TRBJ2-5
v_gene: TRBV9
CDR3aa: CASSSHNGETQYF

d_gene: NA
j_gene: TRBJ1-4
v_gene: TRBV19
CDR3aa: CASSPGLNEKLFF

d_gene: NA
j_gene: TRBJ1-6
v_gene: TRBV10-1
CDR3aa: CASSESGNSPLHF

d_gene: TRBD1
j_gene: TRBJ1-3
v_gene: TRBV7-2
CDR3aa: CASSFSRTGNSGNTIYF

d_gene: NA
j_gene: TRBJ1-3
v_gene: TRBV28
CDR3aa: CASIPIGELLSGNTIYF

d_gene: NA
j_gene: TRBJ2-5
v_gene: TRBV18
CDR3aa: CASSPPGPSQETQYF

d_gene: NA
j_gene: TRBJ1-6
v_gene: TRBV28
CDR3aa: CASSLPQGYNSPLHF

d_gene: TRBD1
j_gene: TRBJ1-6
v_gene: TRBV9
CDR3aa: CASSPQTGIRSPLHF

d_gene: TRBD1
j_gene: TRBJ2-7
v_gene: TRBV2
CDR3aa: CASSGTGVLEQYF

d_gene: NA
j_gene: TRBJ2-7
v_gene: TRBV12-5
CDR3aa: CASGSSYYEQYF

d_gene: NA
j_gene: TRBJ2-2
v_gene: TRBV4-1
CDR3aa: CASSQDMNTGELFF

d_gene: NA
j_gene: TRBJ2-1
v_gene: TRBV4-2
CDR3aa: CASSLTYPSYNEQFF

d_gene: NA
j_gene: TRBJ1-5
v_gene: TRBV28
CDR3aa: CASSLHTGGPQHF

d_gene: NA
j_gene: TRBJ1-1
v_gene: TRBV30
CDR3aa: CAWKGNTEAFF

d_gene: TRBD1
j_gene: TRBJ1-4
v_gene: TRBV4-2
CDR3aa: CASSQGEGTGRREKLFF

d_gene: NA
j_gene: TRBJ1-4
v_gene: TRBV7-8
CDR3aa: CASSFRRGFNEKLFF

d_gene: NA
j_gene: TRBJ1-2
v_gene: TRBV7-9
CDR3aa: CASSLAGTRGYTF

d_gene: NA
j_gene: TRBJ2-7
v_gene: TRBV10-3
CDR3aa: CAIKAGLNSYEQYF

d_gene: NA
j_gene: TRBJ2-7
v_gene: TRBV2
CDR3aa: CASSDSTYEQYF

d_gene: NA
j_gene: TRBJ1-3
v_gene: TRBV28
CDR3aa: CASKQGLYSGNTIYF

d_gene: TRBD1
j_gene: TRBJ2-2
v_gene: TRBV14
CDR3aa: CASSRDRLNGELFF

d_gene: NA
j_gene: TRBJ2-1
v_gene: TRBV7-9
CDR3aa: CASSLDTIDNEQFF

d_gene: NA
j_gene: TRBJ2-5
v_gene: TRBV5-1
CDR3aa: CASSPMTGWDSQYF

d_gene: NA
j_gene: TRBJ1-2
v_gene: TRBV5-4
CDR3aa: CASSLAPYGAEGYTF